Presented here are 20 T cell receptor beta chains from one specimen sequenced in a study of T cells in Graves' hyperthyroidism and ophthalmopathy. Using RNA transcripts as the source, TCR beta CDR3 regions were amplified. The primer set for the first-round RT-PCR of the TCR CDR3 was HTBI. Each CDR3 protein is one row after TCRdb ran MiXCR on the multiplex PCR reads. The table lists around 500,000 distinct CDR3 sequences, about 16% of them singletons. Sequences were obtained from blood. The receptors shown here come from a woman aged 25 to 39 with Graves' ophthalmopathy.

This clonotype was observed many times. This chain links TRBV11-2 with TRBJ2-3; D gene uncertain. V was clipped by 7 bases and J by 6 bases, with 14 bases between them. From germline, CDR1 is SGHAT and CDR2 FQNNGV. The CDR3 contains 13 residues. The CDR3 DNA sequence: TGTGCCAGCACCAAAAACCCGATTGATACGCAGTATTTT. It yields the protein CASTKNPIDTQYF.

This clonotype was picked up one time. This chain links TRBV29-1 with TRBJ2-4; D tentatively fits TRBD1 or TRBD2 (6 bases each). V was clipped by 4 bases and J by 0 bases, with 10 bases between them. Germline CDR1 and CDR2: SQVTM and ANQGSEA. CDR3 length: 14 residues. In DNA, the CDR3 is TGCAGCGTTGTTGAGGGGGGAGCCAAAAACATTCAGTACTTC. Its protein is CSVVEGGAKNIQYF.

The V gene is TRBV2, the J gene TRBJ2-1, with 10 bases aligning to TRBD2. V lost 8 bases to trimming and J lost 10 bases; unmatched junction nucleotides: 11. Germline CDR1 SNHLY, CDR2 FYNNEI. CDR3 length: 14 amino acids. In DNA form, the CDR3 reads TGTGCCAGCTCACGAGAACTAGCGGGATTAGAGCAGTTCTTC. It yields the protein CASSRELAGLEQFF.

The chain employs TRBV6-1 and TRBJ2-7, with D unclear. Germline assignment: CDR1 MNHNS and CDR2 SASEGT. V lost 7 bases and J lost 3, with 10 bases in between. The CDR3 has 12 residues. The CDR3 region is CASIAAFYEQYF. CDR3 DNA: TGTGCCAGCATCGCAGCCTTCTACGAGCAGTACTTC.

This clonotype showed up many times. CDR3 nucleotide sequence: TGTGCCAGCAGACCTGGGGTTGGTCAGCCCCAGCATTTT. This translates into CASRPGVGQPQHF. J is TRBJ1-5 and V is TRBV28; no clear D. The ends were cut back, 6 bases at V and 6 bases at J, with 12 bases in the middle. CDR1 is MDHEN and CDR2 is SYDVKM in the germline V gene. The CDR3 is 13 residues long.

This clonotype was seen more than once but under ten times. A read error may account for a junction end that differs from germline. This rearrangement joins TRBV7-7 to TRBJ2-1, with 12 nucleotides matching TRBD2. The CDR3 consists of 16 residues. Germline V CDR1 and CDR2: SSHAT, FNYEAQ (reference sequence). CDR3 nucleotide sequence: TGTGCTAGCAGCCCCGCTAGCGGGAGGGCCGACAATGAGCAGTTCTTC. Protein: CASSPASGRADNEQFF. Full variable domain (remainder filled in from reference TRBV7-7 and TRBJ2-1): GAGVSQSPRYKVTKRGQDVTLRCDPISSHATLYWYQQALGQGPEFLTYFNYEAQPDKSGLPSDRFSAERPEGSISTLTIQRTEQRDSAMYRCASSPASGRADNEQFFGPGTRLTVL.

J is TRBJ2-7 and V is TRBV30, with D perhaps TRBD2 (5 bases). CDR3 length: 14 residues. Germline V lookup: CDR1 GTSNPN, CDR2 SVGIG (reference sequence). The V end lost 3 bases, the J end lost 2 bases, and 14 bases lay between the germline ends. The CDR3 region has the DNA TGTGCCTGGAGGTCGCGGCAGGAGGCCTACGAGCAGTACTTC. It codes for CAWRSRQEAYEQYF.

This chain uses TRBV4-2 with TRBJ2-1; the D gene is possibly TRBD1 (5 bases). There are 14 residues in the CDR3. V shed 1 base and J shed 3 bases, with 7 bases lying between them. The germline gives CDR1 LGHNA, CDR2 YNFKEQ. CDR3 bases: TGTGCCAGCAGCCAAGTGACAGACTACAATGAGCAGTTCTTC. It is translated as CASSQVTDYNEQFF.

The J gene is TRBJ1-3, the V gene TRBV7-2, with D unresolved. In germline, CDR1 is SGHTA, CDR2 FQGNSA. The CDR3 is 16 residues long. The germline V and J ends were trimmed by 5 bases and 0 bases, with 14 bases remaining between them. CDR3 amino acids: CASSPRPVGSGNTIYF. CDR3 DNA sequence: TGTGCCAGCAGCCCCCGACCAGTCGGCTCTGGAAACACCATATATTTT.

This clonotype came up many times. The genes are TRBV20-1 and TRBJ2-7; D may be TRBD1 (7 bases). The germline CDR1 and CDR2 sequences are DFQATT and SNEGSKA (reference sequence). The ends were cut back, 6 bases at V and 4 bases at J, with 25 bases in the middle. The CDR3 has 16 residues. The CDR3 loop is CSAPSMARQGGYEQYF. CDR3 nucleotides: TGCAGTGCCCCTTCCATGGCTCGTCAGGGGGGATACGAGCAGTACTTC.

This clonotype was picked up a small number of times. This chain connects TRBV6-1 to TRBJ2-3, with D unresolved. The CDR3 is made up of 13 amino acids. Trimming took off 5 bases at V and 5 bases at J, with 11 bases between the two ends. Germline V gene data show CDR1 as MNHNS and CDR2 as SASEGT. The CDR3 DNA reads as TGTGCCAGCAGTCCGCGAGGCCTAGATACGCAGTATTTT. Translation gives CASSPRGLDTQYF.

This clonotype was seen repeatedly, ten times or more. The chain joins TRBV7-2 to TRBJ1-2; tentatively, D is TRBD1 (5 bases). This CDR3 contains 13 residues. V was clipped by 4 bases and J by 5 bases, with 11 bases between them. Germline loops: CDR1 SGHTA, CDR2 FQGNSA. In DNA, the CDR3 is TGTGCCAGCAGCTACGGGACGGATTATGGCTACACCTTC. Protein sequence: CASSYGTDYGYTF. Based on the CDR3 plus reference TRBV7-2 and TRBJ1-2, the full variable domain is GAGVSQSPSNKVTEKGKDVELRCDPISGHTALYWYRQSLGQGLEFLIYFQGNSAPDKSGLPSDRFSAERTGGSVSTLTIQRTQQEDSAVYLCASSYGTDYGYTFGSGTRLTVV.

This clonotype was seen repeatedly, ten times or more. The chain recombines TRBV20-1 with TRBJ2-7, with TRBD1 matching 9 bases. V trimming: 5 bases; J trimming: 3 bases; junction bases outside the gene matches: 5. Germline V gives CDR1 DFQATT, CDR2 SNEGSKA (reference sequence). There are 13 residues in the CDR3. The CDR3 loop reads CSADGTGSYEQYF. CDR3 coding DNA: TGCAGTGCTGATGGGACAGGGAGCTACGAGCAGTACTTC.

This clonotype has a handful of counts. The chain has TRBV6-1 and TRBJ1-1, with D possibly TRBD1 on 6 matching bases. The germline V gene has CDR1 MNHNS and CDR2 SASEGT. This CDR3 contains 18 residues. Trimming shortened V by 3 bases and J by 0 bases, and 20 bases separated the two germline ends. The CDR3 DNA reads TGTGCCAGCAGTGATCCCCCGTCGGGGGGGCTCATGAACACTGAAGCTTTCTTT. Translated, it gives CASSDPPSGGLMNTEAFF.

The chain links TRBV15 to TRBJ2-2; D uncertain. Germline loops: CDR1 LNHNV, CDR2 YYDKDF (reference sequence). The CDR3 runs to 15 residues. V gave up 0 bases and J gave up 7 bases, with 12 bases separating them. CDR3 sequence: CATSRESGVGGELFF. In DNA, the CDR3 is TGTGCCACCAGCAGAGAGAGTGGGGTTGGCGGGGAGCTGTTTTTT.

This clonotype was counted a few times. The genes are TRBV6-1 and TRBJ2-7; maybe TRBD1 (5 bases). Per the germline V gene, CDR1 is MNHNS and CDR2 is SASEGT. The V end lost 6 bases, the J end lost 3 bases, and 9 bases lay between the germline ends. The length of the CDR3 is 12 residues. CDR3 in amino acids: CASRTQGYEQYF. In nucleotides, the CDR3 is TGTGCCAGCAGAACGCAGGGCTACGAGCAGTACTTC.

The chain links TRBV18 to TRBJ2-1; D gene ambiguous. The CDR3 is 12 residues long. Trimming removed 6 bases from V and 8 bases from J, with 11 bases in between. Per germline, CDR1 KGHSH and CDR2 LQKENI. CDR3 DNA sequence: TGTGCCAGCTCCCCGACTTCGTATGAGCAGTTCTTC. Translated: CASSPTSYEQFF.

The chain combines TRBV6-1 with TRBJ2-1; unclear D gene. The germline V gene has CDR1 MNHNS and CDR2 SASEGT. The CDR3 covers 14 residues. The V end lost 5 bases, the J end lost 2 bases, and 10 bases lay between the germline ends. The CDR3 loop is CASSMGSTYNEQFF. CDR3 bases: TGTGCCAGCAGTATGGGCAGTACCTACAATGAGCAGTTCTTC.

Concerning this clonotype itself: This may be a read error, as it is one base from a much larger clone. The gene calls are TRBV7-2 and TRBJ1-5; no definite D call. Germline V lookup: CDR1 SGHTA, CDR2 FQGNSA. V was trimmed by 2 bases and J by 3 bases, leaving 11 bases between them. This CDR3 is built from 15 residues. The CDR3 loop is CASSLLGSDNQPQHF. CDR3 sequence (DNA): TGTGCCAGCAGCTTACTAGGGTCGGACAATCAGCCCCAGCATTTT. Looking up the rest from reference TRBV7-2 and TRBJ1-5 gives the full variable domain: GAGVSQSPSNKVTEKGKDVELRCDPISGHTALYWYRQSLGQGLEFLIYFQGNSAPDKSGLPSDRFSAERTGGSVSTLTIQRTQQEDSAVYLCASSLLGSDNQPQHFGDGTRLSIL.

In this sample, this clonotype turned up many times. The rearrangement links TRBV5-1 to TRBJ1-6; 7 bases line up with TRBD1. J was trimmed by 8 bases and V by 3 bases; bases with no gene match: 11. The length of the CDR3 is 16 residues. Germline V gene data show CDR1 as SGHRS and CDR2 as YFSETQ. In DNA, the CDR3 is TGCGCCAGCAGCTGGGACAGTATCGTCGGTTATTCACCCCTCCACTTT. Amino acids: CASSWDSIVGYSPLHF.